The present T cell receptor (beta chain) was sequenced within a study of read filtering for tumor transcriptome and immune sequencing. Study context: Patients were 17 male and about 15 female, mean age around 70 years, range about 47 to 85. Whole-study results and caveats: Without single-read clonotypes, shared clonotype proportions correlated more between IR-seq and RNA-seq. The CD138-negative fraction was mixed bone marrow immune cells, not pure T cells.

This library used about 400 ng RNA and molecular barcoded adaptors spanning alpha/delta and beta/gamma chains. TCRdb reanalysed the reads using MiXCR and keeps one entry per CDR3 protein. In the table there are 50,000 or so distinct CDR3 sequences, 10% to 15% of which are singletons. Between the trimmed V and J ends, which lost 5 bases and 8 bases, there was a span of 15 bases. Germline V gene data show CDR1 as SQVTM and CDR2 as ANQGSEA. The CDR3 loop spans 13 amino acids. This clonotype appeared many times. Antigen unknown. The chain is built from TRBV29-1 and TRBJ1-4; D might be TRBD1 (5 bases). This sequence originates from a donor at least 40 years old with multiple myeloma. The sample taken for sequencing was a population of CD138-negative cells sorted from bone marrow. CDR3 coding DNA: TGCAGCGTTTCCGGGACCCACGGGGAAAAACTGTTTTTT. It encodes CSVSGTHGEKLFF.